The rows below give T cell receptor beta chains drawn from one sample of a study of cytomegalovirus exposure and HLA in healthy donors. Assay used: immunoSEQ multiplex PCR; TCRdb lists only in-frame clones, some missing. The repertoire holds some 290,000 clones, with approximately 86% as singletons. The sequenced material came from PBMCs. These receptors were collected from a man younger than 40 in good health and CMV-seronegative. Each CDR3 is given with its conserved first and last residue. A D gene is named only where the DNA matches it firmly. Rows give clone size only sometimes, using once, few, many, or a class for an expanded clone.

d_call,clone_size,j_call,v_call,cdr3_nt,cdr3_aa
-,-,TRBJ1-1,TRBV5-1,TGCGCCAGCACGGGGGAGGGTGGCACCGTGAACACTGAAGCTTTCTTT,CASTGEGGTVNTEAFF
-,-,TRBJ2-5,TRBV7-2,TGTGCCAGCAGCACTAAAGGGGGGGCCGAGACCCAGTACTTC,CASSTKGGAETQYF
TRBD1,once,TRBJ2-7,TRBV19,TGTGCCAGTAGTCCCCCGACAGGGGAGTTCAACGAGCAGTACTTC,CASSPPTGEFNEQYF
-,-,TRBJ2-2,TRBV4-3,TGCGCCAGCAGCCAAGATGGTACCCAGTCCACCGGGGAGCTGTTTTTT,CASSQDGTQSTGELFF
TRBD1,-,TRBJ2-2,TRBV5-4,TGTGCCAGCAGGGCCGGGACAGGGGACTTAGGGGAGCTGTTTTTT,CASRAGTGDLGELFF
TRBD1,-,TRBJ2-7,TRBV14,TGTGCCAGCAGCCTAGGACAGGGTACCTTCTACGAGCAGTACTTC,CASSLGQGTFYEQYF
TRBD1,-,TRBJ1-4,TRBV10-2,TGCGCCAGCAGAAGGACAGGCTCTGGCGGTGAAAAACTGTTTTTT,CASRRTGSGGEKLFF
TRBD1,-,TRBJ1-6,TRBV6-1,TGTGCCAGCACTCGGACAGGGGAGGTTTCACCCCTCCACTTT,CASTRTGEVSPLHF
TRBD1,-,TRBJ1-1,TRBV7-2,TGTGCCAGCAGTCCCCGGACAGGGAACACTGAAGCTTTCTTT,CASSPRTGNTEAFF
-,-,TRBJ2-5,TRBV6-6,TGTGCCAGCAGATCCCCAGGGGAGAAGGAGACCCAGTACTTC,CASRSPGEKETQYF